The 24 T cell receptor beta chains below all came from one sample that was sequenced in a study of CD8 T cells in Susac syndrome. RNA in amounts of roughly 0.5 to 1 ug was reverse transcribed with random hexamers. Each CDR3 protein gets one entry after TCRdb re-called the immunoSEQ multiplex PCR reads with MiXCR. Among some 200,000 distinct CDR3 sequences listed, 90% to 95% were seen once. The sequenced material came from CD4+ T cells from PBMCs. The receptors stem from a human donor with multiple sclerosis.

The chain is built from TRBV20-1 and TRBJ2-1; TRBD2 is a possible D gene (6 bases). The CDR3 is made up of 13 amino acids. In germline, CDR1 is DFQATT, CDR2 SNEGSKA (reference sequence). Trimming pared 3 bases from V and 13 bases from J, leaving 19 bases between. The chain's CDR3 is CSAREEGNPPQFF. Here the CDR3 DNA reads TGCAGTGCTAGGGAGGAGGGCAACCCCCCTCAGTTCTTC.

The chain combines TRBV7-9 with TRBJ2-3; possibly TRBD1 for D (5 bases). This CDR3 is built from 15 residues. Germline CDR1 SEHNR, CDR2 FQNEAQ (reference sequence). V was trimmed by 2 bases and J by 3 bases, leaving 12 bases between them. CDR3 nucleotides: TGTGCCAGCAGCTTACCAGGGATAGGGACAGATACGCAGTATTTT. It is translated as CASSLPGIGTDTQYF.

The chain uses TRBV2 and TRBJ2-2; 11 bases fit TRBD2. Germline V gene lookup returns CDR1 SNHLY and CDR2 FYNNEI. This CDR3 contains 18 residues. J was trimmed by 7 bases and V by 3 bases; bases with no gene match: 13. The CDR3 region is CASSDTGLAATWGGELFF. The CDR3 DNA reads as TGTGCCAGCAGTGATACGGGACTAGCGGCCACTTGGGGCGGGGAGCTGTTTTTT.

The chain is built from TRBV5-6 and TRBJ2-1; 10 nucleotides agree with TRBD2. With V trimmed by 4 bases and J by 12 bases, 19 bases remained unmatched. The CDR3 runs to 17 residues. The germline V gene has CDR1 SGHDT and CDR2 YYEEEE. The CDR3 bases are TGTGCCAGCAGCCCGGATGGGGGACTAGCGCCTCCGGAAGGGCAGTTCTTC. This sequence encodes CASSPDGGLAPPEGQFF.

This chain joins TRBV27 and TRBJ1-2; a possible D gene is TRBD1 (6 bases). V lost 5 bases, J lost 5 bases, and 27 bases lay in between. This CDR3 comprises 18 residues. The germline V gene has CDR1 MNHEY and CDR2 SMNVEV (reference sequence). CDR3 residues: CASSPMFGSGGIGYGYTF. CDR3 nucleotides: TGTGCCAGCAGTCCCATGTTCGGGTCGGGGGGCATAGGGTATGGCTACACCTTC.

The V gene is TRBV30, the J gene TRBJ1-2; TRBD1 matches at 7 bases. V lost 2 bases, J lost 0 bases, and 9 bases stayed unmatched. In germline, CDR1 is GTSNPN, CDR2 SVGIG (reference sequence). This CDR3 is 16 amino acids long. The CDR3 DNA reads TGTGCCTGGAGTATCCCCGCCACAGGGGCTAACTATGGCTACACCTTC. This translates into CAWSIPATGANYGYTF.

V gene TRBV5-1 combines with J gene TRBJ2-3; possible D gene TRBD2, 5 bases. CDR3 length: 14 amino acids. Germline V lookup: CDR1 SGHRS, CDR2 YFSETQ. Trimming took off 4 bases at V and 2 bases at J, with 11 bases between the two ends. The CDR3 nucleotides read TGCGCCAGCAGCAGAGCGGCTTACACAGATACGCAGTATTTT. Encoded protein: CASSRAAYTDTQYF.

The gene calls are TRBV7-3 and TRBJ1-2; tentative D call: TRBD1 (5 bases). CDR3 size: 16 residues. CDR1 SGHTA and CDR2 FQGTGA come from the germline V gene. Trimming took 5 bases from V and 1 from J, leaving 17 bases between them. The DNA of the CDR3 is TGTGCCAGCAGCCCCCACTCCCAGGGCTTTAACTATGGCTACACCTTC. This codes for CASSPHSQGFNYGYTF. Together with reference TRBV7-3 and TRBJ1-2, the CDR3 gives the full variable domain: GAGVSQTPSNKVTEKGKYVELRCDPISGHTALYWYRQSLGQGPEFLIYFQGTGAADDSGLPNDRFFAVRPEGSVSTLKIQRTERGDSAVYLCASSPHSQGFNYGYTFGSGTRLTVV.

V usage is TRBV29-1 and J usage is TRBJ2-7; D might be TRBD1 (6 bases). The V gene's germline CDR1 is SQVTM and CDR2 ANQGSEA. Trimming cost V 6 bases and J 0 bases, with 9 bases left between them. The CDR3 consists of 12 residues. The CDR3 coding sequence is TGCAGCGTGGGACAACACTCCTACGAGCAGTACTTC. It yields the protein CSVGQHSYEQYF.

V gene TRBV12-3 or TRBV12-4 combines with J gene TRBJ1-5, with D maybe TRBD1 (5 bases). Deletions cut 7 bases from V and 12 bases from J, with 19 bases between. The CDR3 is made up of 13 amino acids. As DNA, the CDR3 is TGTGCCAGCATGGGGCCGGGCGAGGTGAGCCAGCATTTT. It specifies CASMGPGEVSQHF.

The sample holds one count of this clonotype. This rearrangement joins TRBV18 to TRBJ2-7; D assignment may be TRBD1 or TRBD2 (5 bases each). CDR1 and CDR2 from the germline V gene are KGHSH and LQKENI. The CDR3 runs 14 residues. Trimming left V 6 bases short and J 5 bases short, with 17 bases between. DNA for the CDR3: TGTGCCAGCTCGGGCGACATCGGGGCGAACGAGCAGTACTTC. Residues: CASSGDIGANEQYF.

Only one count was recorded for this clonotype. CDR3 region: CASSAGAGITYEQYF. The CDR3 DNA sequence: TGTGCCAGCAGCGCCGGCGCAGGGATCACCTACGAGCAGTACTTC. The chain recombines TRBV9 with TRBJ2-7, with D perhaps TRBD1 (5 bases). The CDR3 is 15 amino acids. Trimming removed 3 bases at V and 2 bases at J, with 15 bases between. Germline V CDR1 and CDR2: SGDLS, YYNGEE.

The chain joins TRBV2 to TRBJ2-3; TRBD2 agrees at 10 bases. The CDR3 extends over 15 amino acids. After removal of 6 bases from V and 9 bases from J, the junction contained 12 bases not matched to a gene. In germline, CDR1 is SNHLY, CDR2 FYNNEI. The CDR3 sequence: CASRLSGGSGGTQYF. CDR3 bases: TGTGCCAGCAGGCTTAGCGGGGGGTCTGGCGGGACGCAGTATTTT. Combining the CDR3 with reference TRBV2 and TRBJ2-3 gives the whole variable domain EPEVTQTPSHQVTQMGQEVILRCVPISNHLYFYWYRQILGQKVEFLVSFYNNEISEKSEIFDDQFSVERPDGSNFTLKIRSTKLEDSAMYFCASRLSGGSGGTQYFGPGTRLTVL.

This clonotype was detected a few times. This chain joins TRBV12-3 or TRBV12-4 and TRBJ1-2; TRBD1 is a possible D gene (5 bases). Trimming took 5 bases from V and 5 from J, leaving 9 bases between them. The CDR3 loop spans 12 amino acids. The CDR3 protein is CASSPPGYGYTF. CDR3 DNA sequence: TGTGCCAGCAGTCCTCCAGGGTATGGCTACACCTTC.

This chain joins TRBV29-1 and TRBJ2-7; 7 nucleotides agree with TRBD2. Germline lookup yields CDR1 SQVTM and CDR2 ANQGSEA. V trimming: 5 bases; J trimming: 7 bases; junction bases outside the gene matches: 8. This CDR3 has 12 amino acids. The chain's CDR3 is CSVRTGGGEQYF. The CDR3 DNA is TGCAGCGTTAGGACGGGAGGAGGGGAGCAGTACTTC.

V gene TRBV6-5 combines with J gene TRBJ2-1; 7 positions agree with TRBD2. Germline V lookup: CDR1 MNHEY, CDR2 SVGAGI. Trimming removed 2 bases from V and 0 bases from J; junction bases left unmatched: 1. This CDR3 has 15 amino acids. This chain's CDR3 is CASSYGGSSYNEQFF. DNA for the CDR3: TGTGCCAGCAGTTACGGCGGGAGCTCCTACAATGAGCAGTTCTTC.

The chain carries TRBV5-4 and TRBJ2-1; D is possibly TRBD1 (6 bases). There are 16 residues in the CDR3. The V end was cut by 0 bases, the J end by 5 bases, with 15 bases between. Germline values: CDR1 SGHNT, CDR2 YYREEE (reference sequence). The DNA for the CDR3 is TGTGCCAGCAGCTTGGGCCCGGCAGGGGAAAACAATGAGCAGTTCTTC. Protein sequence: CASSLGPAGENNEQFF.

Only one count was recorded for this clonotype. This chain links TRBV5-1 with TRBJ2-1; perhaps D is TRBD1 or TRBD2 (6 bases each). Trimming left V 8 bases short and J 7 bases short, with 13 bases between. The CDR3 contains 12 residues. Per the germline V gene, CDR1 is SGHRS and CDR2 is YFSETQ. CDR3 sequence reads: CARTGAWNEQFF. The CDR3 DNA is TGCGCCAGAACGGGGGCGTGGAATGAGCAGTTCTTC. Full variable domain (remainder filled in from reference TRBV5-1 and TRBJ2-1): KAGVTQTPRYLIKTRGQQVTLSCSPISGHRSVSWYQQTPGQGLQFLFEYFSETQRNKGNFPGRFSGRQFSNSRSEMNVSTLELGDSALYLCARTGAWNEQFFGPGTRLTVL.

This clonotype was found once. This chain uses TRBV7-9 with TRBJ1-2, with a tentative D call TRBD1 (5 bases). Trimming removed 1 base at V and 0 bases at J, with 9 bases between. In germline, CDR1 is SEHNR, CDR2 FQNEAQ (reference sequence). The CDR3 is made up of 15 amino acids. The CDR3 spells CASSLEGPPNYGYTF. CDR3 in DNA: TGTGCCAGCAGCTTAGAGGGACCTCCTAACTATGGCTACACCTTC.

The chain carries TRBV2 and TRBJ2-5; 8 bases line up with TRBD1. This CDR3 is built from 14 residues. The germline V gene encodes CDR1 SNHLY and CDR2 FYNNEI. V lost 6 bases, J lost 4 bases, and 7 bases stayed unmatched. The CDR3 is CASRVRGRGETQYF. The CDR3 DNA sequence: TGTGCCAGCAGAGTCAGGGGGCGTGGAGAGACCCAGTACTTC. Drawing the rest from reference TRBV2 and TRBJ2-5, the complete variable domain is EPEVTQTPSHQVTQMGQEVILRCVPISNHLYFYWYRQILGQKVEFLVSFYNNEISEKSEIFDDQFSVERPDGSNFTLKIRSTKLEDSAMYFCASRVRGRGETQYFGPGTRLLVL.

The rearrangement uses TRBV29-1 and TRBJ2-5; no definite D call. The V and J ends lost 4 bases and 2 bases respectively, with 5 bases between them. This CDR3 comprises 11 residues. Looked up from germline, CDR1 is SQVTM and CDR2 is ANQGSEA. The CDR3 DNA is TGCAGCGTTGCCAGGCAAGAGACCCAGTACTTC. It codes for CSVARQETQYF.

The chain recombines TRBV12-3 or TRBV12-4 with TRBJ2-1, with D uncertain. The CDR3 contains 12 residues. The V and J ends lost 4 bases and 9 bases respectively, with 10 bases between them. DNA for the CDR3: TGTGCCAGCAGTTATCGCTCCCCTGAGCAGTTCTTC. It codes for CASSYRSPEQFF.

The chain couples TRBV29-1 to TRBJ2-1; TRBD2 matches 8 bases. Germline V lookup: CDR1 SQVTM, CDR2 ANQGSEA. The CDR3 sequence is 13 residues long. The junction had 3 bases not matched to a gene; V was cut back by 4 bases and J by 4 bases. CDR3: CSVVLADYNEQFF. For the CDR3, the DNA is TGCAGCGTTGTACTAGCGGATTACAATGAGCAGTTCTTC.

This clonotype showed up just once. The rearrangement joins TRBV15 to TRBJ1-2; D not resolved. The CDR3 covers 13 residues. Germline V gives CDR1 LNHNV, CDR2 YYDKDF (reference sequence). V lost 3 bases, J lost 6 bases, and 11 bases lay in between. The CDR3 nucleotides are TGTGCCACCAGCAGCGTTGGGGTTCATGGCTACACCTTC. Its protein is CATSSVGVHGYTF.